This T cell receptor beta chain came from a study of cytomegalovirus exposure and HLA in healthy donors. V shed 3 bases and J shed 1 base, with 10 bases lying between them. The CDR3 runs 15 residues. The germline CDR1 and CDR2 sequences are MNHNS and SASEGT. This clone was counted once. Profiled with immunoSEQ multiplex PCR; TCRdb holds only in-frame clones, not every one. The table has about 56,000 clones, 80% to 90% seen once. The genes are TRBV6-1 and TRBJ1-3; D remains ambiguous. The specimen was PBMCs. The sequence came from a woman between 18 and 29 years old in good health and CMV-seronegative. CDR3 region: CASSDRYDSGNTIYF. In DNA form, the CDR3 reads TGTGCCAGCAGTGATCGGTACGATTCTGGAAACACCATATATTTT.